This T cell receptor (beta chain) was identified during a study of cytomegalovirus exposure and HLA in healthy donors. Here immunoSEQ multiplex PCR was the method, and the copy in TCRdb shows in-frame clones only, minus some. The sample has roughly 56,000 clones; more than 85% are singletons. This clone was counted once. The CDR3 runs 13 residues. The germline V gene has CDR1 MNHNS and CDR2 SASEGT. V was pared by 5 bases and J by 6 bases, with 14 bases between. This TCR came from a woman aged 25 to 39 in good health and CMV-seronegative. Sequencing was performed on PBMCs. The rearrangement links TRBV6-1 to TRBJ2-7; a weak D match, TRBD1 (5 bases). The CDR3 DNA reads TGTGCCAGCAGTTCGGACATCCTAGGCGAGCAGTACTTC. Translated: CASSSDILGEQYF.